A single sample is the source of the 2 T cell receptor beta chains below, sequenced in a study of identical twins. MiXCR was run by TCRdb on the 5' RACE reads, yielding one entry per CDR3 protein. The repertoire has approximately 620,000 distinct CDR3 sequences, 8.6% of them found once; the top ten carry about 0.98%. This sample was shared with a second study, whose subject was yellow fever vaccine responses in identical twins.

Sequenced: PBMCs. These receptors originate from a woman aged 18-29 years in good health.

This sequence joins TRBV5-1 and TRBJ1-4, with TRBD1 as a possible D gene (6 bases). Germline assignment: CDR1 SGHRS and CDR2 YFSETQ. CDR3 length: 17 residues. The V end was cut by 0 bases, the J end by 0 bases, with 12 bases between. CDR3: CASSLAWAGATNEKLFF. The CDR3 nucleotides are TGCGCCAGCAGCTTGGCCTGGGCAGGGGCAACTAATGAAAAACTGTTTTTT.

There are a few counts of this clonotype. The CDR3 sequence: CASGFGGGNQPQHF. Here the CDR3 DNA reads TGTGCTAGTGGTTTCGGGGGGGGCAATCAGCCCCAGCATTTT. V is TRBV12-5 and J is TRBJ1-5; D may be TRBD1 (5 bases). Germline assignment: CDR1 LGHNT and CDR2 FRNRAP. Between the trimmed V and J ends, which lost 3 bases and 2 bases, there was a span of 8 bases. This CDR3 has 14 amino acids. Together with reference TRBV12-5 and TRBJ1-5, the CDR3 gives the full variable domain: DARVTQTPRHKVTEMGQEVTMRCQPILGHNTVFWYRQTMMQGLELLAYFRNRAPLDDSGMPKDRFSAEMPDATLATLKIQPSEPRDSAVYFCASGFGGGNQPQHFGDGTRLSIL.